The source of this TCR beta chain is a study of T-cell memory formation after mild COVID-19. Barcoded TCR alpha and TCR beta cDNA libraries with UMIs came from 5'RACE using constant-segment primers. One entry per CDR3 protein, called by TCRdb with MiXCR from the 5' RACE reads. The top ten clones hold around 8% of a sample with 350,000 to 500,000 distinct CDR3 sequences, 20% of them seen once. This clonotype showed up just a few times. Trimming left V 6 bases short and J 9 bases short, with 22 bases between. CDR3 length: 15 residues. Germline V gives CDR1 SGHDT, CDR2 YYEEEE. The genes are TRBV5-6 and TRBJ2-1, with D possibly TRBD2 on 5 matching bases. Sequencing used PBMCs or a T cell subset sorted from them (not recorded which). This sequence originates from an adult woman who had mild COVID-19 (a few samples of this study predate the infection). Cell type and time point are not known. The CDR3 bases are TGTGCCAGCACCCCTCTGACTGAGGGCCGCGGTGAGCAGTTCTTC. Protein: CASTPLTEGRGEQFF.